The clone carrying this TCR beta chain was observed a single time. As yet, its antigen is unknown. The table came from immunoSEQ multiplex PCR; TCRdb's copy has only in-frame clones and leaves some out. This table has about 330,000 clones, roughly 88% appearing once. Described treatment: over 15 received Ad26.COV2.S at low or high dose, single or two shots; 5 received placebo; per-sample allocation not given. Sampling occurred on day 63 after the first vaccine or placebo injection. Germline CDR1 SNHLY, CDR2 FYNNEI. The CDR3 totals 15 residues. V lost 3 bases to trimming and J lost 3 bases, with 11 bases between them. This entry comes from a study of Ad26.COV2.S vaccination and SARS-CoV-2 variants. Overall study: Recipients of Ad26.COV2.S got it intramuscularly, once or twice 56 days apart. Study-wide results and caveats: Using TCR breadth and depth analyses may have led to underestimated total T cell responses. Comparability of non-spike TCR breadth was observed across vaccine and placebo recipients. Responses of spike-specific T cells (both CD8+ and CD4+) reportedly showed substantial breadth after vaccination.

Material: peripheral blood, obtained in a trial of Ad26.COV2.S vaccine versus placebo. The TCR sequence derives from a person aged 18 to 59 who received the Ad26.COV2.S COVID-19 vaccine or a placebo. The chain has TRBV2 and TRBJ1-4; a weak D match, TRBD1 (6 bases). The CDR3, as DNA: TGTGCCAGCAGTGATTGGGGGCTTGCTAATGAAAAACTGTTTTTT. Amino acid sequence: CASSDWGLANEKLFF.